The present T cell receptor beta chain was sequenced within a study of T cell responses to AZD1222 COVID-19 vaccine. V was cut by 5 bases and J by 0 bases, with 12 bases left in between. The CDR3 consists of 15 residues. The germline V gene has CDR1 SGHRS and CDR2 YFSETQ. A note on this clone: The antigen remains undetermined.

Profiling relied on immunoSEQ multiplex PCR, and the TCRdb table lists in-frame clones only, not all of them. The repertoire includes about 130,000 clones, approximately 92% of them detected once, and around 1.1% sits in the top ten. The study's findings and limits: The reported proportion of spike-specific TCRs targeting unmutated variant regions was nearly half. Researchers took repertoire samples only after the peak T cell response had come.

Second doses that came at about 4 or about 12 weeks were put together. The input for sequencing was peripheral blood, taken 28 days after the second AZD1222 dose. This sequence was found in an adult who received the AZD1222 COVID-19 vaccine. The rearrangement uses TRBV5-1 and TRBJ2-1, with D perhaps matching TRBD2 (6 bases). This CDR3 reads CASSPGLTSYNEQFF. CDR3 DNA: TGCGCCAGCAGTCCAGGACTAACCTCCTACAATGAGCAGTTCTTC.